These 21 T cell receptor beta chains were all obtained from the same sample, sequenced in a study of blood T cell repertoires in COVID-19. Generated by immunoSEQ multiplex PCR, the TCRdb table keeps only in-frame clones and is missing some. The sample shows fewer than 60,000 clones, around four fifths of them seen only once. The sequencing sample was made of peripheral blood. Every receptor here comes from a man between 70 and 80 years old with active COVID-19.

V usage is TRBV18 and J usage is TRBJ1-4; 9 positions match TRBD1. The CDR3 is made up of 14 amino acids. The V gene's germline CDR1 is KGHSH and CDR2 LQKENI. The V segment lost 3 bases and the J segment 7 bases; nucleotides outside the gene matches: 3. CDR3 protein: CASSPRGQGEKLFF. The CDR3 bases are TGTGCCAGCTCACCGCGGGGACAGGGTGAAAAACTGTTTTTT.

This clone was seen only once. V usage is TRBV5-1 and J usage is TRBJ1-5; D unresolved. The V end was cut by 1 base, the J end by 11 bases, with 13 bases between. Germline V gives CDR1 SGHRS, CDR2 YFSETQ. The CDR3 runs to 13 residues. CDR3 region: CASSLRRNWTQHF. Written as DNA, the CDR3 is TGCGCCAGCAGCTTGAGGAGGAATTGGACCCAGCATTTT.

The rearrangement uses TRBV12-3 or TRBV12-4 and TRBJ2-7; 8 bases line up with TRBD1. The CDR3 has 12 amino acids. With 7 bases clipped from V and 6 bases from J, the junction kept 5 bases outside the gene matches. CDR3 sequence (DNA): TGTGCCAGCACCACAACAGGGGGCGAGCAGTACTTC. This encodes CASTTTGGEQYF.

The genes are TRBV19 and TRBJ1-1; D is possibly TRBD1 (6 bases). V shed 8 bases and J shed 5 bases, with 21 bases lying between them. Germline-derived CDR1 and CDR2 are LNHDA and SQIVND (reference sequence). The length of the CDR3 is 15 residues. The CDR3 loop is CASLSRGHRKTEAFF. CDR3 nucleotides: TGTGCCAGTCTAAGCCGGGGACACCGAAAAACTGAAGCTTTCTTT. Full variable domain (outside the CDR3, taken from reference TRBV19 and TRBJ1-1): DGGITQSPKYLFRKEGQNVTLSCEQNLNHDAMYWYRQDPGQGLRLIYYSQIVNDFQKGDIAEGYSVSREKKESFPLTVTSAQKNPTAFYLCASLSRGHRKTEAFFGQGTRLTVV.

The chain recombines TRBV7-2 with TRBJ2-7; 7 bases map to TRBD1. CDR1 and CDR2 (germline): SGHTA, FQGNSA. Unmatched junction bases numbered 10, after V lost 5 bases and J lost 3 bases. The CDR3 is made up of 15 amino acids. The CDR3 reads CASSPDRDRVYEQYF. The CDR3 nucleotides are TGTGCCAGCAGCCCAGACCGGGACAGAGTCTACGAGCAGTACTTC.

The chain uses TRBV6-5 and TRBJ1-2, with 10 bases aligning to TRBD1. The V gene's germline CDR1 is MNHEY and CDR2 SVGAGI. The CDR3 covers 15 residues. After removal of 6 bases from V and 4 bases from J, the junction contained 8 bases not matched to a gene. CDR3 in amino acids: CASRSTGTGAYGYTF. In DNA, the CDR3 is TGTGCCAGCAGAAGTACCGGGACAGGGGCCTATGGCTACACCTTC.

The gene calls are TRBV7-3 and TRBJ2-2; weak D call: TRBD1 (6 bases). This CDR3 is built from 15 residues. Germline V gene data show CDR1 as SGHTA and CDR2 as FQGTGA. V was pared by 1 base and J by 5 bases, with 11 bases between. The CDR3 here is CASSLKTGETGELFF. DNA for the CDR3: TGTGCCAGCAGCTTAAAGACAGGCGAGACCGGGGAGCTGTTTTTT.

The rearrangement links TRBV27 to TRBJ2-1; TRBD2 agrees at 10 bases. Germline CDR1 MNHEY, CDR2 SMNVEV (reference sequence). The CDR3 consists of 17 residues. The V and J ends lost 8 bases and 0 bases, in that order; junction bases with no gene match: 10. The CDR3 nucleotides read TGTGCCAGCCAACCGGGACTAGCGACCAGCTCCTACAATGAGCAGTTCTTC. Translating gives CASQPGLATSSYNEQFF.

The V gene is TRBV24-1, the J gene TRBJ2-5, with D unresolved. This CDR3 has 14 residues. In germline, CDR1 is KGHDR, CDR2 SFDVKD. V lost 9 bases, J lost 0 bases, and 13 bases lay in between. The chain's CDR3 is CATFRVNNQETQYF. The CDR3 nucleotides read TGTGCCACCTTCCGGGTCAACAACCAAGAGACCCAGTACTTC.

This clone was seen a few times. The chain recombines TRBV4-2 with TRBJ1-3; D is possibly TRBD1 (6 bases). Germline lookup yields CDR1 LGHNA and CDR2 YNFKEQ. This CDR3 has 17 residues. The V end lost 0 bases, the J end lost 0 bases, and 12 bases lay between the germline ends. DNA of the CDR3: TGTGCCAGCAGCCAAGATGACAGGTCGAGCTCTGGAAACACCATATATTTT. Amino acid sequence: CASSQDDRSSSGNTIYF.

The genes are TRBV25-1 and TRBJ2-5; 10 bases align to TRBD1. Germline CDR1 MGHDK, CDR2 SYGVNS. J was trimmed by 4 bases and V by 6 bases; bases with no gene match: 8. The CDR3 is 15 residues long. CDR3 in amino acids: CASRETTGGVETQYF. The CDR3 DNA reads TGTGCCAGCAGGGAGACGACAGGGGGCGTAGAGACCCAGTACTTC.

A single count supports this clone. The chain uses TRBV7-2 and TRBJ1-1; 11 bases are a match to TRBD1. J lost 4 bases, V lost 0 bases, and 4 bases had no gene match. CDR3 length: 16 amino acids. Germline V CDR1 and CDR2: SGHTA, FQGNSA. For the CDR3, the DNA is TGTGCCAGCAGCTTAGCGGGGGGACAGGGGGGCACTGAAGCTTTCTTT. Its translation is CASSLAGGQGGTEAFF.

V and J are TRBV6-5 and TRBJ1-6; TRBD1 might be the D (5 bases). The CDR3 is 12 residues long. V was clipped by 6 bases and J by 7 bases, with 7 bases between them. The germline gives CDR1 MNHEY, CDR2 SVGAGI. Here the CDR3 reads CASRGPNSPLHF. The CDR3 nucleotides are TGTGCCAGCAGGGGGCCCAATTCACCCCTCCACTTT.

The V call is TRBV5-5, the J call TRBJ1-2; 8 nucleotides line up with TRBD1. With 4 bases clipped from V and 4 bases from J, the junction kept 9 bases outside the gene matches. This CDR3 has 15 amino acids. CDR1 and CDR2 from the germline V gene are SGHKS and YYEKEE (reference sequence). In nucleotides, the CDR3 is TGTGCCAGCAGCAGGACAGGGTTAGGATCCTATGGCTACACCTTC. This gives the protein CASSRTGLGSYGYTF.

J is TRBJ2-3 and V is TRBV6-1, with a tentative D call TRBD1 (5 bases). Trimming cost V 2 bases and J 3 bases, with 6 bases left between them. In germline, CDR1 is MNHNS, CDR2 SASEGT. CDR3 length: 13 amino acids. The CDR3 DNA follows: TGTGCCAGCAGTGAAAGGGGTACAGATACGCAGTATTTT. Its translation: CASSERGTDTQYF.

The rearrangement links TRBV12-3 or TRBV12-4 to TRBJ1-3; 10 bases fit TRBD1. The CDR3 loop spans 12 amino acids. The V gene end was trimmed by 6 bases and the J gene end by 11 bases; junction bases not matched to a gene: 4. The CDR3 region is CASSPDRGSIYF. Here the CDR3 DNA reads TGTGCCAGCAGCCCGGACAGGGGGTCCATATATTTT.

The gene calls are TRBV2 and TRBJ2-5; 8 bases are a match to TRBD1. The CDR3 consists of 15 residues. V trimming: 4 bases; J trimming: 4 bases; junction bases outside the gene matches: 8. Germline-derived CDR1 and CDR2 are SNHLY and FYNNEI. CDR3 nucleotide sequence: TGTGCCAGCAGTGTCTCTCAGGGGGCCGTAGAGACCCAGTACTTC. This gives the protein CASSVSQGAVETQYF.

The CDR3 is CASSIGAGVTEAFF. The CDR3 DNA is TGTGCCAGTAGTATAGGGGCAGGGGTGACTGAAGCTTTCTTT. The rearrangement joins TRBV19 to TRBJ1-1; the D gene is possibly TRBD1 (6 bases). Per the germline V gene, CDR1 is LNHDA and CDR2 is SQIVND (reference sequence). V gave up 1 base and J gave up 5 bases, with 11 bases separating them. This CDR3 has 14 amino acids.

The chain uses TRBV4-1 and TRBJ2-6; the D is unclear. This CDR3 is built from 16 residues. V was cut by 0 bases and J by 1 base, with 7 bases left in between. The germline V gene encodes CDR1 MGHRA and CDR2 YSYEKL. CDR3 in DNA: TGCGCCAGCAGCCAAGAGCCAGTATCTGGGGCCAACGTCCTGACTTTC. It codes for CASSQEPVSGANVLTF.

The rearrangement links TRBV24-1 to TRBJ2-5, with D possibly being TRBD2 (6 bases). The CDR3 spans 14 residues. Germline lookup yields CDR1 KGHDR and CDR2 SFDVKD. V was shortened by 3 bases and J by 5 bases, with 12 bases between the two germline ends. CDR3 bases: TGTGCCACCAGTGATGACGTGGGGAGGGAGACCCAGTACTTC. Translation: CATSDDVGRETQYF.

V usage is TRBV9 and J usage is TRBJ1-1; TRBD1 agrees at 7 bases. V dropped 0 bases and J dropped 11; count of bases not matched to a gene: 7. Germline V lookup: CDR1 SGDLS, CDR2 YYNGEE. There are 13 residues in the CDR3. The CDR3 DNA is TGTGCCAGCAGCGTAGAACCGGGACAGTTTGCTTTCTTT. Amino acid sequence: CASSVEPGQFAFF. Combining the CDR3 with reference TRBV9 and TRBJ1-1 gives the whole variable domain DSGVTQTPKHLITATGQRVTLRCSPRSGDLSVYWYQQSLDQGLQFLIQYYNGEERAKGNILERFSAQQFPDLHSELNLSSLELGDSALYFCASSVEPGQFAFFGQGTRLTVV.